These 19 T cell receptor beta chains share one sample of origin, sequenced in a study of identifying expanded T cells in peripheral blood. Produced via immunoSEQ multiplex PCR; TCRdb's table is partial and in-frame only. The repertoire consists of 95,000 to 150,000 clones, with around four fifths occurring once and the leading ten covering 2.5% to 4%. Sequenced sample: blood. These receptors were taken from a person aged 18 to 75 in good health.

V is TRBV10-2 and J is TRBJ2-7; 7 bases match TRBD2. V shed 7 bases and J 3 bases; nucleotides not matched to a gene: 12. CDR1 and CDR2 (germline): WSHSY, SAAADI. The CDR3 is 15 amino acids. The CDR3 loop is CASMLWGREGYEQYF. CDR3 nucleotide sequence: TGCGCCAGCATGTTATGGGGGAGGGAGGGCTACGAGCAGTACTTC.

The CDR3 protein is CAWSPGGGETQYF. In nucleotides, the CDR3 is TGTGCCTGGAGTCCAGGGGGCGGAGAGACCCAGTACTTC. The chain has TRBV30 and TRBJ2-5, with 8 bases matching TRBD1. Germline V gene lookup returns CDR1 GTSNPN and CDR2 SVGIG (reference sequence). Trimming took 2 bases from V and 4 from J; bases not matched to a gene: 3. The CDR3 is made up of 13 amino acids.

This sequence joins TRBV27 and TRBJ2-1; maybe TRBD1 (5 bases). Germline V gene lookup returns CDR1 MNHEY and CDR2 SMNVEV (reference sequence). With 5 bases removed from V and 5 bases from J, the gap between germline ends came to 16 bases. The CDR3 totals 15 residues. Here the CDR3 reads CASSTTGLGDNEQFF. In DNA form, the CDR3 reads TGTGCCAGCAGTACCACCGGGTTAGGGGACAATGAGCAGTTCTTC.

The chain carries TRBV27 and TRBJ1-3; D is unclear. Trimming took 8 bases from V and 1 from J, leaving 15 bases between them. Germline-derived CDR1 and CDR2 are MNHEY and SMNVEV (reference sequence). This CDR3 has 15 residues. CDR3 bases: TGTGCCAGCGGCCCGACCGGACTATCTGGAAACACCATATATTTT. Translating it yields CASGPTGLSGNTIYF.

The chain uses TRBV27 and TRBJ1-6; D unresolved. The V end was cut by 4 bases, the J end by 0 bases, with 7 bases between. Germline V gene lookup returns CDR1 MNHEY and CDR2 SMNVEV (reference sequence). The CDR3 spans 15 residues. The CDR3 nucleotides are TGTGCCAGCAGTTCATCGAGCTCCTATAATTCACCCCTCCACTTT. Residues: CASSSSSSYNSPLHF.

In DNA form, the CDR3 reads TGTGCCAGCAGTGGAAGACGGAACAATCAGCCCCAGCATTTT. Its protein product is CASSGRRNNQPQHF. The chain couples TRBV6-1 to TRBJ1-5; D unclear. V lost 4 bases and J 3 bases, leaving 10 bases between the germline ends. Germline lookup yields CDR1 MNHNS and CDR2 SASEGT. The CDR3 is made up of 14 amino acids.

The rearrangement joins TRBV7-9 to TRBJ2-5; 7 bases are shared with TRBD1. V gave up 6 bases and J gave up 0 bases; unmatched junction bases: 7. Germline V gene data show CDR1 as SEHNR and CDR2 as FQNEAQ (reference sequence). The CDR3 length is 15 residues. CDR3 region: CASSDPGQYQETQYF. As DNA, the CDR3 is TGTGCCAGCAGTGATCCGGGACAGTACCAAGAGACCCAGTACTTC.

The rearrangement joins TRBV7-2 to TRBJ1-5, with 9 nucleotides matching TRBD1. Germline trimming cut 4 bases from V and 2 bases from J; bases unmatched to any gene: 3. The CDR3 spans 15 residues. Germline lookup yields CDR1 SGHTA and CDR2 FQGNSA. The CDR3 nucleotides are TGTGCCAGCAGCTGGGGACAGGGAGGCAATCAGCCCCAGCATTTT. Translation: CASSWGQGGNQPQHF.

The V call is TRBV7-3, the J call TRBJ2-5; D gene unclear. The CDR3 contains 14 residues. V was trimmed by 2 bases and J by 5 bases, leaving 12 bases between them. CDR1 and CDR2 from the germline V gene are SGHTA and FQGTGA. This CDR3 is CASSLEGRRETQYF. CDR3 nucleotides: TGTGCCAGCAGCTTAGAAGGTAGAAGGGAGACCCAGTACTTC.

The genes are TRBV5-1 and TRBJ1-1, with 8 bases lining up with TRBD1. The ends lost 0 bases at V and 0 bases at J; junction bases unmatched: 4. The CDR3 length is 16 residues. CDR1 is SGHRS, CDR2 YFSETQ, per germline. In nucleotides, the CDR3 is TGCGCCAGCAGCTTGGCGGGGACAGGTTTGAACACTGAAGCTTTCTTT. Amino acids: CASSLAGTGLNTEAFF.

This sequence joins TRBV27 and TRBJ2-7; tentative D call: TRBD1 (6 bases). Trimming shortened V by 6 bases and J by 2 bases, and 11 bases separated the two germline ends. The germline CDR1 and CDR2 sequences are MNHEY and SMNVEV (reference sequence). The CDR3 runs to 13 residues. Here the CDR3 DNA reads TGTGCCAGCAGCCCAGGGGTGCCCTACGAGCAGTACTTC. This translates into CASSPGVPYEQYF.

The chain joins TRBV9 to TRBJ2-1; 7 bases agree with TRBD2. V shed 2 bases, J shed 3 bases, and the junction held 5 bases outside the gene matches. The CDR3 runs 15 residues. The germline CDR1 and CDR2 sequences are SGDLS and YYNGEE. CDR3 residues: CASSVGGSFYNEQFF. The CDR3 DNA follows: TGTGCCAGCAGCGTCGGGGGGTCTTTCTACAATGAGCAGTTCTTC.

Comment on this clone: A much larger clone lies a single base off, so this may be a read error. The chain combines TRBV7-2 with TRBJ1-1; no clear D gene. The CDR3 length is 13 residues. V was clipped by 2 bases and J by 1 base, with 5 bases between them. Germline V gene data show CDR1 as SGHTA and CDR2 as FQGNSA. CDR3 region: CASSLSGNTEAFF. DNA for the CDR3: TGTGCCAGCAGCTTATCCGGGAACACTGAAGCTTTCTTT.

V usage is TRBV11-2 and J usage is TRBJ2-7; maybe TRBD1 (5 bases). The length of the CDR3 is 13 residues. Trimming cost V 1 base and J 3 bases, with 7 bases left between them. Germline V gives CDR1 SGHAT, CDR2 FQNNGV. The CDR3 region is CASSLGRVYEQYF. Written as DNA, the CDR3 is TGTGCCAGCAGCTTAGGCAGGGTCTACGAGCAGTACTTC.

V is TRBV2 and J is TRBJ1-5; D gene ambiguous. V dropped 3 bases and J dropped 5 bases, with 14 bases sitting between them. Germline CDR1 reads SNHLY; CDR2 reads FYNNEI. The CDR3 has 15 amino acids. Here the CDR3 DNA reads TGTGCCAGCAGTGAGCCGGGGATCGAGGATCAGCCCCAGCATTTT. This sequence encodes CASSEPGIEDQPQHF.

This clone came up once. The CDR3 reads CAISESRGGGNTEAFF. The DNA for the CDR3 is TGTGCCATCAGTGAGTCGAGAGGGGGGGGCAACACTGAAGCTTTCTTT. The chain links TRBV10-3 to TRBJ1-1, with D perhaps matching TRBD1 (6 bases). The CDR3 runs 16 residues. The germline V gene encodes CDR1 ENHRY and CDR2 SYGVKD. V dropped 0 bases and J dropped 2 bases, with 13 bases sitting between them.

V usage is TRBV11-2 and J usage is TRBJ1-4, with 9 bases lining up with TRBD1. Losses at the gene ends were 5 bases for V and 5 bases for J; bases not matched to a gene: 3. The length of the CDR3 is 14 residues. Per germline, CDR1 SGHAT and CDR2 FQNNGV. The CDR3 loop reads CASSLGQGNEKLFF. CDR3 bases: TGTGCCAGCAGCCTGGGACAGGGAAATGAAAAACTGTTTTTT. Supplemented by reference TRBV11-2 and TRBJ1-4, the full variable domain reads EAGVAQSPRYKIIEKRQSVAFWCNPISGHATLYWYQQILGQGPKLLIQFQNNGVVDDSQLPKDRFSAERLKGVDSTLKIQPAKLEDSAVYLCASSLGQGNEKLFFGSGTQLSVL.

This clone was counted a single time. The rearrangement uses TRBV29-1 and TRBJ1-2; tentative D call: TRBD1 (5 bases). CDR3 size: 13 residues. Deletions cut 7 bases from V and 6 bases from J, with 18 bases between. CDR1 is SQVTM, CDR2 ANQGSEA, per germline. The CDR3 sequence: CSASSGGVNGYTF. The CDR3 bases are TGCAGCGCCTCCTCTGGGGGGGTGAATGGCTACACCTTC.

The CDR3 nucleotides are TGTGCCAGTAGACCACAGGGGGCTGAGGATGAGCAGTTCTTC. It encodes CASRPQGAEDEQFF. This chain links TRBV19 with TRBJ2-1, with 9 bases that match TRBD1. From germline, CDR1 is LNHDA and CDR2 SQIVND (reference sequence). With 6 bases clipped from V and 8 bases from J, the junction kept 8 bases outside the gene matches. The CDR3 loop spans 14 amino acids.